These T cell receptor beta chains were read from a single sample in a study of control samples from healthy donors and cancer patients. Clones were read by immunoSEQ multiplex PCR, and TCRdb kept only the in-frame ones, dropping some. There are about 170,000 clones in the sample; 91% occur only once, and more than 1.3% lies in the top ten. Sequenced sample: blood. The source is a woman in her thirties in good health. Both conserved end residues are part of each CDR3. A D gene is named only where the DNA matches it firmly. Rows may omit the clone size; those that give it use once, few, many or a size class.

clone size | J gene | V gene | D gene | CDR3 protein | CDR3 DNA
. | TRBJ2-2 | TRBV7-9 | TRBD1 | CASSLWTGSGGELFF | TGTGCCAGCAGCTTATGGACAGGGAGTGGTGGGGAGCTGTTTTTT
. | TRBJ1-5 | TRBV12-3/TRBV12-4 | . | CASSLRGNQPQHF | TGTGCCAGCAGTTTGAGGGGCAATCAGCCCCAGCATTTT
. | TRBJ2-7 | TRBV4-3 | . | CASSQEGRSGYEQYF | TGCGCCAGCAGCCAAGAAGGCAGGAGTGGGTACGAGCAGTACTTC
. | TRBJ1-6 | TRBV11-2 | TRBD1 | CASSLFFGQGLNSPLHF | TGTGCCAGCAGCTTATTTTTCGGACAGGGGCTTAATTCACCCCTCCACTTT
. | TRBJ1-2 | TRBV27 | TRBD1 | CASSLRENQIRGGNYGYTF | TGTGCCAGCAGTTTACGTGAGAACCAAATCAGGGGGGGTAACTATGGCTACACCTTC
. | TRBJ2-7 | TRBV2 | . | CASSVQGLRAHEQYF | TGTGCCAGCAGCGTCCAGGGGTTAAGGGCCCACGAGCAGTACTTC
. | TRBJ2-3 | TRBV5-4 | TRBD2 | CASSLSGGATDTQYF | TGTGCCAGCAGTTTAAGCGGGGGGGCGACAGATACGCAGTATTTT
. | TRBJ2-1 | TRBV27 | . | CASSLSGSSYNEQFF | TGTGCCAGCAGTTTATCAGGGAGCTCCTACAATGAGCAGTTCTTC
. | TRBJ2-1 | TRBV25-1 | . | CASSEYAGYEQFF | TGTGCCAGCAGTGAATACGCCGGCTACGAGCAGTTCTTC
. | TRBJ2-6 | TRBV19 | . | CASSIGAGANVLTF | TGTGCCAGTAGTATCGGGGCTGGGGCCAACGTCCTGACTTTC
. | TRBJ1-5 | TRBV24-1 | . | CATSDLMDSNQPQHF | TGTGCCACCAGTGATTTGATGGACAGCAATCAGCCCCAGCATTTT
. | TRBJ2-7 | TRBV6-5 | . | CASRPRTTTYEQYF | TGTGCCAGCAGACCACGGACAACTACCTACGAGCAGTACTTC
. | TRBJ2-1 | TRBV27 | TRBD2 | CASSLRLANEQFF | TGTGCCAGCAGTCTCCGACTAGCCAATGAGCAGTTCTTC
. | TRBJ2-5 | TRBV5-8 | TRBD1 | CASSWDRWETQYF | TGTGCCAGCAGCTGGGACAGATGGGAGACCCAGTACTTC
. | TRBJ1-4 | TRBV7-9 | TRBD1 | CASSLGTGGVEKLFF | TGTGCCAGCAGCTTAGGGACAGGGGGCGTTGAAAAACTGTTTTTT
. | TRBJ2-1 | TRBV30 | TRBD2 | CACYAGTSGRGREQFF | TGTGCCTGTTACGCCGGGACTAGCGGGAGGGGGCGTGAGCAGTTCTTC
. | TRBJ1-4 | TRBV4-2 | . | CASSQAVTNEKLFF | TGTGCCAGCAGCCAAGCGGTTACTAATGAAAAACTGTTTTTT
. | TRBJ2-1 | TRBV7-9 | TRBD1 | CASSFRDRLDEQFF | TGTGCCAGCAGCTTCCGGGACAGGCTGGATGAGCAGTTCTTC
. | TRBJ1-1 | TRBV19 | TRBD1 | CASSDRVGTEAFF | TGTGCCAGCTCCGACAGGGTTGGAACTGAAGCTTTCTTT
. | TRBJ1-4 | TRBV5-1 | . | CASSLGLTTNEKLFF | TGCGCCAGCAGCTTGGGCCTTACAACTAATGAAAAACTGTTTTTT
few | TRBJ1-6 | TRBV2 | . | CASSAGAYNSPLHF | TGTGCCAGCAGTGCGGGGGCCTATAATTCACCCCTCCACTTT
. | TRBJ2-7 | TRBV7-2 | . | CASSPYSYEQYF | TGTGCCAGCAGCCCGTACTCCTACGAGCAGTACTTC
. | TRBJ1-5 | TRBV2 | TRBD1 | CASSDRGQVNQPQHF | TGTGCCAGCAGTGACAGGGGGCAGGTCAATCAGCCCCAGCATTTT
. | TRBJ2-7 | TRBV2 | TRBD2 | CATSGRAGNEQYF | TGTGCCACCAGCGGGAGGGCCGGGAACGAGCAGTACTTC
. | TRBJ2-7 | TRBV2 | . | CASSVRTVPYEQYF | TGTGCCAGCAGTGTCCGGACGGTTCCCTACGAGCAGTACTTC
. | TRBJ2-7 | TRBV19 | . | CASSPGTFPYEQYF | TGTGCCAGTAGTCCCGGGACTTTCCCCTACGAGCAGTACTTC
. | TRBJ1-2 | TRBV7-8 | . | CASSLDAGYTF | TGTGCCAGCAGCTTAGATGCCGGCTACACCTTC
. | TRBJ1-2 | TRBV11-3 | . | CASSLGGSNYGYTF | TGTGCCAGCAGCTTAGGAGGGAGTAACTATGGCTACACCTTC
. | TRBJ2-1 | TRBV7-2 | . | CASSLRTSTYNEQFF | TGTGCCAGCAGCTTACGAACTAGTACCTACAATGAGCAGTTCTTC
few | TRBJ2-7 | TRBV7-9 | . | CASSLASSYEQYF | TGTGCCAGCAGCTTAGCGAGCTCCTACGAGCAGTACTTC
. | TRBJ1-5 | TRBV24-1 | . | CATSASYSNQPQHF | TGTGCCACCAGTGCCTCCTATAGCAATCAGCCCCAGCATTTT
. | TRBJ2-1 | TRBV5-1 | TRBD2 | CASSSSGLAGVNEQFF | TGCGCCAGCAGCTCCTCTGGACTAGCGGGGGTCAATGAGCAGTTCTTC
few | TRBJ2-3 | TRBV5-8 | . | CASSLSGTDTQYF | TGTGCCAGCAGCTTGAGTGGCACAGATACGCAGTATTTT
. | TRBJ1-2 | TRBV6-5 | TRBD1 | CASSYYNRGGYTF | TGTGCCAGCAGTTACTATAACAGGGGTGGCTACACCTTC
. | TRBJ1-4 | TRBV12-5 | . | CASGSGSSNEKLFF | TGTGCTAGTGGTTCGGGGAGTTCTAATGAAAAACTGTTTTTT
. | TRBJ2-2 | TRBV3-1/TRBV3-2 | . | CASSPGQGPGELFF | TGTGCCAGCAGCCCCGGCCAGGGGCCCGGGGAGCTGTTTTTT
. | TRBJ1-2 | TRBV11-2 | . | CASSLERGGNYGYTF | TGTGCCAGCAGCTTAGAGCGGGGAGGAAACTATGGCTACACCTTC
. | TRBJ1-5 | TRBV25-1 | TRBD1 | CASSPGTGGNQPQHF | TGTGCCAGCAGCCCTGGGACAGGAGGTAATCAGCCCCAGCATTTT
. | TRBJ1-6 | TRBV7-9 | TRBD1 | CASSYRDRNSPLHF | TGTGCCAGCAGCTACCGGGACAGGAATTCACCCCTCCACTTT
once | TRBJ2-7 | TRBV7-2 | TRBD2 | CASTRTSGTYEQYF | TGTGCCAGCACCCGGACTAGCGGGACCTACGAGCAGTACTTC
. | TRBJ2-7 | TRBV14 | . | CASSQEEGNEQYF | TGTGCCAGCAGCCAAGAGGAGGGCAACGAGCAGTACTTC
. | TRBJ1-5 | TRBV6-2/TRBV6-3 | . | CASSYPGTYNQPQHF | TGTGCCAGCAGTTATCCCGGGACGTACAATCAGCCCCAGCATTTT
. | TRBJ2-3 | TRBV11-3 | TRBD2 | CASSLGGLAGRDTQYF | TGTGCCAGCAGCTTAGGGGGACTAGCGGGACGGGATACGCAGTATTTT
. | TRBJ2-2 | TRBV7-9 | . | CASSLARNTGELFF | TGTGCCAGCAGCTTAGCCAGAAACACCGGGGAGCTGTTTTTT
few | TRBJ2-7 | TRBV7-9 | TRBD2 | CASSPRTSGREFPYEQYF | TGTGCCAGCAGCCCCCGGACTAGCGGGAGAGAGTTTCCCTACGAGCAGTACTTC
. | TRBJ2-6 | TRBV7-9 | . | CASSLGAGSGANVLTF | TGTGCCAGCAGCTTAGGGGCAGGCTCTGGGGCCAACGTCCTGACTTTC
. | TRBJ2-1 | TRBV6-4 | TRBD2 | CASSGGSGHYNEQFF | TGTGCCAGCAGTGGGGGTAGCGGGCACTACAATGAGCAGTTCTTC
. | TRBJ1-4 | TRBV5-4 | . | CASSLREVEEKLFF | TGTGCCAGCAGCTTGCGTGAAGTCGAAGAAAAACTGTTTTTT
. | TRBJ2-5 | TRBV3-1/TRBV3-2 | TRBD2 | CASSQAGGVWETQYF | TGTGCCAGCAGCCAAGCGGGGGGGGTTTGGGAGACCCAGTACTTC
. | TRBJ1-4 | TRBV19 | . | CASRASNEKLFF | TGTGCCAGTCGGGCCAGTAATGAAAAACTGTTTTTT
. | TRBJ2-1 | TRBV7-3 | TRBD2 | CASSPERDSEQFF | TGTGCCAGCAGCCCCGAGCGGGATAGTGAGCAGTTCTTC
. | TRBJ1-5 | TRBV15 | . | CATSRGLNNQPQHF | TGTGCCACCAGCAGAGGTCTGAATAATCAGCCCCAGCATTTT
few | TRBJ1-4 | TRBV2 | . | CASNLEQATNEKLFF | TGTGCCAGCAACTTAGAACAAGCAACTAATGAAAAACTGTTTTTT
. | TRBJ1-5 | TRBV6-1 | . | CASSEGGRNQPQHF | TGTGCCAGCAGTGAAGGGGGTCGCAATCAGCCCCAGCATTTT
. | TRBJ1-6 | TRBV28 | . | CASSFRVRNSPLHF | TGTGCCAGCAGTTTTCGGGTGAGGAATTCACCCCTCCACTTT
once | TRBJ1-1 | TRBV19 | . | CASKTSRMNTEAFF | TGTGCCAGTAAAACAAGTCGGATGAACACTGAAGCTTTCTTT
. | TRBJ2-5 | TRBV3-1/TRBV3-2 | . | CASSDPRETQYF | TGTGCCAGCAGCGACCCCCGAGAGACCCAGTACTTC